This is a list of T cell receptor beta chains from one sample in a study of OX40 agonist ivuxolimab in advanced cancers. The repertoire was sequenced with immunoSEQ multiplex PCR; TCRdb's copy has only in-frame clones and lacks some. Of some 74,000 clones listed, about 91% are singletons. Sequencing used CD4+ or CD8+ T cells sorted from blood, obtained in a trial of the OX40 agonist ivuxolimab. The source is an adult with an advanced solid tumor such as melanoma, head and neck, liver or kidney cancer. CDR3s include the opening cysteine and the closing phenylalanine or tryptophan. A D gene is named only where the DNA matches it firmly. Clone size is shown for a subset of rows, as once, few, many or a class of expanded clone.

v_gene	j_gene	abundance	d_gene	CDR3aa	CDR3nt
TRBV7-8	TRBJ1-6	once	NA	CASKEQGYNSPLHF	TGTGCCAGCAAGGAACAGGGTTATAATTCACCCCTCCACTTT
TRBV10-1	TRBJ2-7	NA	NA	CASSELVSYEQYF	TGCGCCAGCAGTGAATTGGTATCCTACGAGCAGTACTTC
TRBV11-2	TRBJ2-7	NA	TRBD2	CASSLISGLAGGAYEQYF	TGTGCCAGCAGCTTAATATCTGGGCTAGCGGGAGGTGCCTACGAGCAGTACTTC
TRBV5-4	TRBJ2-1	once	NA	CASSLSQGPSSYNEQFF	TGTGCCAGCAGCTTGAGTCAGGGACCAAGCTCCTACAATGAGCAGTTCTTC
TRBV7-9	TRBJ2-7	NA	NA	CASSRNELGEQYF	TGTGCCAGCAGCCGCAATGAGTTGGGGGAGCAGTACTTC
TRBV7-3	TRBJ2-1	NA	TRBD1	CASSFNRQGSEQFF	TGTGCCAGCAGCTTTAACCGACAGGGATCTGAGCAGTTCTTC
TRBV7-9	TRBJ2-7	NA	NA	CASSLIYEQYF	TGTGCCAGCAGCTTGATCTACGAGCAGTACTTC
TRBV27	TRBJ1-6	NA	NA	CASSLSGVLALHF	TGTGCCAGCAGTTTATCAGGGGTCTTGGCCCTCCACTTT
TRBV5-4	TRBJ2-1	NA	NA	CASSYLHEQFF	TGTGCCAGCAGCTATCTACACGAGCAGTTCTTC
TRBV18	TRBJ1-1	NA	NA	CASSPTNTEAFF	TGTGCCAGCTCACCAACGAACACTGAAGCTTTCTTT
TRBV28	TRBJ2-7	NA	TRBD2	CASSSLAGLSYEQYF	TGTGCCAGCAGTTCACTAGCGGGTTTGTCCTACGAGCAGTACTTC
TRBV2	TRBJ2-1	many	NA	CASSWGAENEQFF	TGTGCCAGCAGCTGGGGAGCGGAGAATGAGCAGTTCTTC
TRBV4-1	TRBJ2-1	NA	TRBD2	CASSPQETSGRNEQFF	TGCGCCAGCAGCCCCCAAGAAACTAGCGGACGCAATGAGCAGTTCTTC
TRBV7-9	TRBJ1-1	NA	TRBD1	CASSLIEGANTEAFF	TGTGCCAGCAGCTTAATCGAGGGGGCGAACACTGAAGCTTTCTTT
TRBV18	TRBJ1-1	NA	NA	CASSPLEGGWTEAFF	TGTGCCAGCTCACCACTGGAAGGTGGGTGGACTGAAGCTTTCTTT
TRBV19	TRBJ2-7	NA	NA	CASSDRRMSYEQYF	TGTGCCAGTAGTGACAGGCGGATGTCCTACGAGCAGTACTTC
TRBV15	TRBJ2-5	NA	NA	CATSRGGFKETQYF	TGTGCCACCAGCAGAGGGGGCTTCAAAGAGACCCAGTACTTC
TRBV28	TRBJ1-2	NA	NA	CASTYTTRRYGYTF	TGTGCCAGCACCTATACGACCCGTCGCTATGGCTACACCTTC
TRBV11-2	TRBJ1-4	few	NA	CASTPRGAGEKLFF	TGTGCCAGCACTCCCCGTGGGGCGGGTGAAAAACTGTTTTTT
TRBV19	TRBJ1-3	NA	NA	CASTVTWGGNTIYF	TGTGCCAGTACCGTGACCTGGGGCGGAAACACCATATATTTT
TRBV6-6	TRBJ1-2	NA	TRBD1	CATVKGTDSNYGYTF	TGTGCCACCGTCAAGGGGACAGACTCTAACTATGGCTACACCTTC
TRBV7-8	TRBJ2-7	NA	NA	CASSLEAVSSYEQYF	TGTGCCAGCAGCTTAGAAGCGGTGAGCTCCTACGAGCAGTACTTC
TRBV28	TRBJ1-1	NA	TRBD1	CASSLGTGGYTEAFF	TGTGCCAGCAGTTTGGGGACAGGGGGGTACACTGAAGCTTTCTTT
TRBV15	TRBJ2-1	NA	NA	CATSTRTGHEQFF	TGTGCCACCAGCACCAGAACCGGGCATGAGCAGTTCTTC
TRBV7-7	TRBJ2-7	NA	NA	CASSLANAAYEQYF	TGTGCTAGCAGCTTAGCGAATGCAGCCTACGAGCAGTACTTC
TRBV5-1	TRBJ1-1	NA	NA	CASTRGNTEAFF	TGCGCCAGTACCCGGGGGAACACTGAAGCTTTCTTT
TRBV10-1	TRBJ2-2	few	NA	CASSDLANTGELFF	TGCGCCAGCAGTGATCTAGCCAACACCGGGGAGCTGTTTTTT
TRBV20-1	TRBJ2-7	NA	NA	CRAGDAYEQYF	TGCAGAGCCGGGGACGCCTACGAGCAGTACTTC
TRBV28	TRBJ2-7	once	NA	CASSLPPGPLSYEQYF	TGTGCCAGCAGTTTACCACCGGGCCCCCTCTCCTACGAGCAGTACTTC
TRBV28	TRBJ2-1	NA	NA	CASSRAQSSYNEQFF	TGTGCTTCCTCCCGCGCACAGAGCTCCTACAATGAGCAGTTCTTC
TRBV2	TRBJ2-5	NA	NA	CASNSQGGLGETQYF	TGTGCCAGCAATTCTCAGGGGGGCCTGGGAGAGACCCAGTACTTC
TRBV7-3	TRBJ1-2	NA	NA	CASSFMGSDGYTF	TGTGCCAGCAGCTTCATGGGATCGGATGGCTACACCTTC
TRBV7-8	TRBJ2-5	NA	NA	CASSFGTRETQYF	TGTGCCAGCAGCTTCGGGACTCGGGAGACCCAGTACTTC
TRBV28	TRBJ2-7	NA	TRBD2	CATLSGGIYEQYF	TGTGCCACCCTGAGCGGGGGGATCTACGAGCAGTACTTC
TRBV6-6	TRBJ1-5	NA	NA	CASREINSNQPQHF	TGTGCCAGCAGGGAGATTAATAGCAATCAGCCCCAGCATTTT
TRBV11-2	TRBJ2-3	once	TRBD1	CASSLLSSGQGSDTQYF	TGTGCCAGCAGCTTGTTATCTTCGGGACAGGGCTCAGATACGCAGTATTTT
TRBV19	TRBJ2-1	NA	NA	CASSSSRRRQFF	TGTGCCAGTAGTTCATCCCGGAGACGGCAGTTCTTC
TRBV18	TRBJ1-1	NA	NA	CASSLRDKNTEAFF	TGTGCCAGCTCACTCAGGGATAAGAACACTGAAGCTTTCTTT
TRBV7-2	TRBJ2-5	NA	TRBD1	CASSLLDRGTQYF	TGTGCCAGCAGCTTACTGGACAGGGGGACCCAGTACTTC
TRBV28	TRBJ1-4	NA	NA	CASSLSSWTVEKLFF	TGTGCCAGCAGTTTATCATCCTGGACAGTTGAAAAACTGTTTTTT
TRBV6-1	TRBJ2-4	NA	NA	CASTAFGGKNIQYF	TGTGCCAGTACTGCCTTTGGGGGCAAAAACATTCAGTACTTC
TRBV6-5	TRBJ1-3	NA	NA	CASSPERGNTIYF	TGTGCCAGCAGTCCGGAGAGGGGAAACACCATATATTTT
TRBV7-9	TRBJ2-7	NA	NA	CASSILNNGDDYEQYF	TGTGCCAGCAGCATACTAAATAACGGGGATGACTACGAGCAGTACTTC
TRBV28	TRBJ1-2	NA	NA	CASSLWKRGPTNYGYTF	TGTGCCAGCAGTTTATGGAAGAGAGGGCCTACTAACTATGGCTACACCTTC